This TCR beta chain emerged from a study of CD8 T cells in ankylosing spondylitis. Using quantitative 5'-RACE with molecular barcodes, the authors made TCR beta libraries. TCRdb reanalysed the 5' RACE reads using MiXCR and keeps one entry per CDR3 protein. The table has approximately 150,000 distinct CDR3 sequences, roughly 31% seen once. Study-wide points: As reported, disease-linked clones showed significant enrichment in matched ankylosing spondylitis synovial fluid.

V dropped 2 bases and J dropped 7; count of bases not matched to a gene: 4. Germline V gene data show CDR1 as SGHTA and CDR2 as FQGNSA. CDR3 length: 15 amino acids. Of note for this clonotype: The target antigen is unknown.

V gene TRBV7-2 combines with J gene TRBJ2-2; 10 bases are shared with TRBD1. The clonotype originates from a male donor with ankylosing spondylitis. Sequenced material: synovial fluid, either unsorted or a sorted T cell fraction (not recorded which). Written as DNA, the CDR3 is TGTGCCAGCAGCTTAAGACAGGGGGCTCGCGGGGAGCTGTTTTTT. Amino acid sequence: CASSLRQGARGELFF.